Presented here are 13 T cell receptor beta chains from one specimen sequenced in a study of shared clonotypes between healthy human individuals. Generated by immunoSEQ multiplex PCR, the TCRdb table keeps only in-frame clones and is missing some. The sample lists millions of clones, around 90% occurring once. The source material was naive CD4+ T cells sorted from blood. Subset here: CD45RA+ positively selected. Every receptor here comes from a man aged 18 to 29 in good health.

Comment on this clone: The same CDR3 arises from other DNA sequences in this sample as well. The chain joins TRBV7-9 to TRBJ2-3; D ambiguous. Germline CDR1 and CDR2: SEHNR and FQNEAQ (reference sequence). The CDR3 runs 13 residues. The V and J ends lost 1 base and 3 bases respectively, with 5 bases between them. The CDR3, as DNA: TGTGCCAGCAGCTTAGGGGGTACAGATACGCAGTATTTT. This gives the protein CASSLGGTDTQYF.

This clone was counted once. The CDR3: CAISDTMGGNQPQHF. CDR3 nucleotides: TGTGCCATCAGTGACACGATGGGGGGAAATCAGCCCCAGCATTTT. The chain carries TRBV10-3 and TRBJ1-5; a weak D match, TRBD1 (5 bases). The V gene's germline CDR1 is ENHRY and CDR2 SYGVKD. There are 15 residues in the CDR3. Between the trimmed V and J ends, which lost 3 bases and 4 bases, there was a span of 13 bases.

This chain uses TRBV6-5 with TRBJ1-2; D call uncertain. V was cut by 5 bases and J by 11 bases, with 12 bases left in between. This CDR3 region has 11 residues. Germline assignment: CDR1 MNHEY and CDR2 SVGAGI. The CDR3 sequence: CASSEEREYTF. The CDR3 DNA reads TGTGCCAGCAGTGAAGAACGGGAATACACCTTC.

This clone was detected only once. CDR3 sequence: CASSNWDHQETQYF. CDR3 in DNA: TGTGCCAGTAGTAATTGGGACCACCAAGAGACCCAGTACTTC. The chain recombines TRBV19 with TRBJ2-5; possibly TRBD1 or TRBD2 for D (5 bases each). V was shortened by 4 bases and J by 0 bases, with 9 bases between the two germline ends. Germline loops: CDR1 LNHDA, CDR2 SQIVND (reference sequence). The CDR3 has 14 residues.

The chain employs TRBV5-1 and TRBJ2-1, with 11 bases matching TRBD1. The germline gives CDR1 SGHRS, CDR2 YFSETQ. With 3 bases clipped from V and 9 bases from J, the junction kept 11 bases outside the gene matches. The CDR3 is 16 amino acids. In DNA form, the CDR3 reads TGCGCCAGCAGCTCAGGGGACAGGGGGACGCGGGTTGAGCAGTTCTTC. Its protein is CASSSGDRGTRVEQFF.

This chain connects TRBV5-1 to TRBJ1-2; TRBD1 matches 7 bases. V lost 3 bases to trimming and J lost 0 bases; unmatched junction nucleotides: 5. The CDR3 extends over 15 amino acids. Germline CDR1 SGHRS, CDR2 YFSETQ. The CDR3 protein is CASSSGDSANYGYTF. CDR3 nucleotides: TGCGCCAGCAGCTCGGGGGACAGCGCTAACTATGGCTACACCTTC.

V usage is TRBV19 and J usage is TRBJ1-2, with D perhaps matching TRBD1 (5 bases). The CDR3 is 13 residues long. Trimming shortened V by 2 bases and J by 7 bases, and 11 bases separated the two germline ends. Germline V gene sequence: CDR1 LNHDA, CDR2 SQIVND (reference sequence). DNA for the CDR3: TGTGCCAGTAGTATACGGCAGGGAGCTGGCTACACCTTC. Amino acid sequence: CASSIRQGAGYTF.

The chain couples TRBV19 to TRBJ2-3; the match to TRBD2 covers 10 bases. The V segment lost 5 bases and the J segment 8 bases; nucleotides outside the gene matches: 10. CDR1 is LNHDA and CDR2 is SQIVND in the germline V gene (reference sequence). This CDR3 is built from 15 residues. This CDR3 reads CASSPSGRANRTQYF. The CDR3 DNA follows: TGTGCCAGTAGTCCCAGCGGGAGGGCCAATCGTACGCAGTATTTT.

Of note for this clone: The same CDR3 is also encoded by other DNA sequences in this sample. The rearrangement links TRBV27 to TRBJ2-7, with TRBD1 matching 7 bases. V trimming: 6 bases; J trimming: 2 bases; junction bases outside the gene matches: 4. Germline assignment: CDR1 MNHEY and CDR2 SMNVEV (reference sequence). There are 13 residues in the CDR3. The CDR3 loop reads CASRRTGTYEQYF. CDR3 sequence (DNA): TGTGCCAGCAGGAGGACAGGTACCTACGAGCAGTACTTC.

The V and J genes are TRBV7-2 and TRBJ2-7; TRBD2 is a possible D gene (5 bases). Trimming cost V 6 bases and J 0 bases, with 18 bases left between them. Germline-derived CDR1 and CDR2 are SGHTA and FQGNSA. The CDR3 runs to 16 residues. The CDR3 nucleotides read TGTGCCAGCAGTCAACCCGAGCTGGGGAGCTCCTACGAGCAGTACTTC. The encoded protein is CASSQPELGSSYEQYF.

The V call is TRBV28, the J call TRBJ2-5; D remains ambiguous. V shed 6 bases and J shed 5 bases, with 13 bases lying between them. From germline, CDR1 is MDHEN and CDR2 SYDVKM. The CDR3 extends over 13 amino acids. CDR3 residues: CASRGPVTETQYF. The CDR3 region has the DNA TGTGCCAGCAGGGGCCCCGTAACTGAGACCCAGTACTTC.

J is TRBJ2-3 and V is TRBV27, with D perhaps matching TRBD2 (5 bases). The CDR3 is made up of 15 amino acids. Germline V lookup: CDR1 MNHEY, CDR2 SMNVEV (reference sequence). Trimming stripped 3 bases from V and 2 bases from J, with 12 bases between. CDR3 nucleotides: TGTGCCAGCAGTTTCCGCGGACTCTCCACAGATACGCAGTATTTT. Protein: CASSFRGLSTDTQYF.

This clone was picked up a small number of times. The chain recombines TRBV10-3 with TRBJ1-2, with 7 bases lining up with TRBD1. Trimming removed 10 bases from V and 0 bases from J; junction bases left unmatched: 5. The CDR3 is 13 amino acids. Germline V lookup: CDR1 ENHRY, CDR2 SYGVKD. The CDR3 sequence is CATGTAANYGYTF. CDR3 DNA: TGTGCCACCGGGACAGCAGCTAACTATGGCTACACCTTC.